A selection of T cell receptor beta chains follows, all from one sample in a study of blood T cells in healthy people across ages. TCRdb re-called the 5' RACE reads with MiXCR, one entry per CDR3 protein. This table holds hundreds of thousands of distinct CDR3 sequences, about three fifths found once. Sequencing was carried out using blood. All receptors come from a man aged 25 to 40 in good health. CDR3s include the opening cysteine and the closing phenylalanine or tryptophan. Each record gives: V gene, clone size, J gene, D gene, CDR3 DNA, CDR3 protein. The D gene is left open where the match is weak. Some rows have no size entry. The others give once, few or many, or a class for an expanded clone.

TRBV6-2/TRBV6-3	few	TRBJ1-1	-	TGTGCCAGCAGGGATCCTCCCGGGAGCATGAACACTGAAGCTTTCTTT	CASRDPPGSMNTEAFF
TRBV2	few	TRBJ2-7	TRBD1	TGTGCCAGCAGTGAAGAGGGACAGGGCTATGACGAGCAGTACTTC	CASSEEGQGYDEQYF
TRBV10-3	many	TRBJ2-3	TRBD2	TGTGCCATCGCTGGAGGTACTAGCGGGGGGAGCACAGATACGCAGTATTTT	CAIAGGTSGGSTDTQYF
TRBV20-1	few	TRBJ2-2	-	TGCAGTGCTAGAACGGGGCAGAACACCGGGGAGCTGTTTTTT	CSARTGQNTGELFF
TRBV6-5	few	TRBJ1-5	-	TGTGCCAGCAGTTACGGACCCGGCAATCAGCCCCAGCATTTT	CASSYGPGNQPQHF
TRBV3-1	-	TRBJ2-7	-	TGTGCCAGCAGCCCATCCACGGACCGCGAGCAGTACTTC	CASSPSTDREQYF
TRBV6-5	-	TRBJ2-3	-	TGTGCCAGCAGAAGGACATCTAGCACAGATACGCAGTATTTT	CASRRTSSTDTQYF
TRBV5-1	-	TRBJ2-5	TRBD1	TGCGCCAGCAGTATGGACAGGGGGCAGGAAGAGACCCAGTACTTC	CASSMDRGQEETQYF
TRBV29-1	few	TRBJ1-5	TRBD1	TGCAGCGCTGCCTCTGGTACAGGGGGACAGCCCCAGCATTTT	CSAASGTGGQPQHF
TRBV29-1	-	TRBJ1-5	-	TGCAGCGTTGAGGCAGGGGCAGGTCAGCCCCAGCATTTT	CSVEAGAGQPQHF
TRBV29-1	few	TRBJ2-1	TRBD2	TGCAGTGGTGTTAATCCTAGCGGGGGGCCGTGGGAGCAGTTCTTC	CSGVNPSGGPWEQFF
TRBV4-3	few	TRBJ2-5	TRBD1	TGCGCCAGCAGCCAGGGACAGGGGGCAGAGACCCAGTACTTC	CASSQGQGAETQYF
TRBV12-3/TRBV12-4	-	TRBJ1-1	-	TGTGCCAGCAGTTTCGGGGCTGCGAACACTGAAGCTTTCTTT	CASSFGAANTEAFF
TRBV7-2	few	TRBJ1-2	-	TGTGCCAGCAGCTTTGACAGGCAGATTTATGGCTACACCTTC	CASSFDRQIYGYTF
TRBV28	-	TRBJ2-1	TRBD2	TGTGCCAGCAGTTCATTATCTAGCGGGATCCACAATGAGCAGTTCTTC	CASSSLSSGIHNEQFF
TRBV15	-	TRBJ2-5	-	TGTGCCACCAGTATTCTGGGCCTCCAAGAGACCCAGTACTTC	CATSILGLQETQYF
TRBV7-8	-	TRBJ2-1	-	TGTGCCAGCAGCTCTGAGGGTCTTTTTGGGGAGCAGTTCTTC	CASSSEGLFGEQFF
TRBV11-2	-	TRBJ2-3	TRBD2	TGTGCCAGCAGCATCTCTAGCGGGGGGAGCACAGATACGCAGTATTTT	CASSISSGGSTDTQYF
TRBV3-1	-	TRBJ2-5	-	TGTGCCAGCAGCCAGCGGGTCAATGAGCAGTACTTC	CASSQRVNEQYF
TRBV12-3/TRBV12-4	-	TRBJ2-2	TRBD1	TGTGCCAGCAGTTGGGGTCTAGGACAGGGGACCGGGGAGCTGTTTTTT	CASSWGLGQGTGELFF
TRBV20-1	few	TRBJ2-7	TRBD2	TGCAGTGCTAGAGTTAGGGTCCTAGCGGGAGGCCGTTACGAGCAGTACTTC	CSARVRVLAGGRYEQYF
TRBV6-4	-	TRBJ2-4	TRBD1	TGTGCCAGCAGTGAGTCTACAGGGGGCGGCATTCAGTACTTC	CASSESTGGGIQYF
TRBV11-3	few	TRBJ2-7	-	TGTGCCAGAGGGGTTCTCCACGAGCAGTACTTC	CARGVLHEQYF
TRBV28	few	TRBJ2-3	TRBD2	TGTGCCAGCAGTTTACGGGGACTAGCGGGAGATACGCAGTATTTT	CASSLRGLAGDTQYF
TRBV7-8	once	TRBJ2-1	TRBD2	TGTGCCAGCAGCTTAGTCTCAGTAGCGGGAGGGCTAGACAATGAGCAGTTCTTC	CASSLVSVAGGLDNEQFF
TRBV14	few	TRBJ2-7	-	TGTGCCAGCAGCCCTCGGGGGACGAACTACGAGCAGTACTTC	CASSPRGTNYEQYF
TRBV12-3/TRBV12-4	-	TRBJ2-3	-	TGTGCCAGCACCTTCCCGAACACAGATACGCAGTATTTT	CASTFPNTDTQYF
TRBV7-2	-	TRBJ1-4	-	TGTGCCAGCAGCCCGAGAAGTAGGGGTAATGAAAAACTGTTTTTT	CASSPRSRGNEKLFF
TRBV20-1	many	TRBJ2-7	TRBD2	TGCAGTGCTCGGGACTACGTGAACTACGAGCAGTACTTC	CSARDYVNYEQYF